Listed below are T cell receptor beta chains from one sample, sequenced in a study of blood T cells in healthy people across ages. TCRdb re-derived calls from the 5' RACE reads in MiXCR, one entry per CDR3 protein. The table has fewer than 2 million distinct CDR3 sequences, approximately 40% seen once. The sequenced sample was blood. The source of these receptors is a human donor in good health. CDR3s include the opening cysteine and the closing phenylalanine or tryptophan. D genes are given only for firm matches. Only part of the rows carry a size: once, few, many, or a class if the clone is expanded.

-	TRBV7-2	TRBJ2-7	few	TGTGCCAGCAGCCGAAGGTGGGGGGGCGGGGTGATCTACAATGAGCAGTACTTC	CASSRRWGGGVIYNEQYF
-	TRBV7-3	TRBJ2-5	few	TGTGCCAGCAGCTTATCCCCAGGGTTGTCAGAGACCCAGTACTTC	CASSLSPGLSETQYF
-	TRBV3-1	TRBJ2-1	-	TGTGCCAGCAGCCCCCCCCGACGGTCCTACAATGAGCAGTTCTTC	CASSPPRRSYNEQFF
-	TRBV19	TRBJ2-5	-	TGTGCCAGTAGCCCGGGCAGGGAACAAGAGACCCAGTACTTC	CASSPGREQETQYF
-	TRBV7-2	TRBJ1-5	few	TGTGCCACGGGCGGGAGGAATCAGCCCCAGCATTTT	CATGGRNQPQHF
-	TRBV5-1	TRBJ1-1	-	TGCGCCAGCAGCACGACGACAGAAAACACTGAAGCTTTCTTT	CASSTTTENTEAFF
-	TRBV3-1	TRBJ2-1	-	TGTGCCAGCAGCCAAGATCACCTCCTAGCGACCTACAATGAGCAGTTCTTC	CASSQDHLLATYNEQFF
-	TRBV6-6	TRBJ1-2	few	TGTGCCAGCAGTTTAGCGCCCGGGACAAGTTATGGCTACACCTTC	CASSLAPGTSYGYTF
-	TRBV5-1	TRBJ2-1	few	TGCGCCAGCGGGGACCCCGTGGGGATATACAATGAGCAGTTCTTC	CASGDPVGIYNEQFF
-	TRBV12-3/TRBV12-4	TRBJ1-1	-	TGTGCCAGCAGCCAAGTTGGTAGGTGGGCAAGCATGAACACTGAAGCTTTCTTT	CASSQVGRWASMNTEAFF
-	TRBV6-5	TRBJ2-1	-	TGTGCCAGCAGATACCAGGGAGGCTCCTACAATGAGCAGTTCTTC	CASRYQGGSYNEQFF
-	TRBV4-2	TRBJ2-1	-	TGTGCCAGCAGCCAAGTGTCACAGGGAGTGGATGAGCAGTTCTTC	CASSQVSQGVDEQFF
-	TRBV2	TRBJ2-6	-	TGTGCCAGCGCTCCGGAGGACCCTGGGGCCAACGTCCTGACTTTC	CASAPEDPGANVLTF
TRBD1	TRBV15	TRBJ2-7	few	TGTGCCACCAGCAGAGGGGGAGGGACAGGGGTCTACGAGCAGTACTTC	CATSRGGGTGVYEQYF
TRBD2	TRBV5-1	TRBJ2-1	-	TGCGTCAGCAAGTTTGGTCCTAGCGGATACAATGAGCAGTTCTTC	CVSKFGPSGYNEQFF
-	TRBV4-1	TRBJ1-2	-	TGCGCCAGCAGCCCACAGGGAGATGGTAACTATGGCTACACCTTC	CASSPQGDGNYGYTF
-	TRBV15	TRBJ2-5	-	TGTGCCACCAGCAGAGCCCTGCGTCCGGGGACCCAGTACTTC	CATSRALRPGTQYF
TRBD1	TRBV4-2	TRBJ2-5	few	TGTGCCAGCAGCCAAGAGGACAGGATTCAAGAGACCCAGTACTTC	CASSQEDRIQETQYF
-	TRBV7-2	TRBJ2-1	-	TGTGCCAGCAGCTTAAGCCCAAACCGGGGGCGCGACGACAATGAGCAGTTCTTC	CASSLSPNRGRDDNEQFF
-	TRBV20-1	TRBJ1-1	-	TGCAGTGCTAGAGATAGGGGGTCCATGAACACTGAAGCTTTCTTT	CSARDRGSMNTEAFF
-	TRBV25-1	TRBJ2-1	-	TGTGCCAGCAGTGACCCCCGGACAGTCAATGAGCAGTTCTTC	CASSDPRTVNEQFF
-	TRBV6-2/TRBV6-3	TRBJ1-5	-	TGTGCCGGAGCAGATTGGGGAGAGCCCCAGCATTTT	CAGADWGEPQHF
-	TRBV2	TRBJ2-7	-	TGTGCCAGCAGTGTCCCGAGCGGTGTCTCCTACGAGCAGTACTTC	CASSVPSGVSYEQYF
TRBD2	TRBV3-1	TRBJ2-1	few	TGTGCCAGCAGCCGCGCCGGGACTAGTCAGGTTCATGAGCAGTTCTTC	CASSRAGTSQVHEQFF
TRBD1	TRBV20-1	TRBJ2-3	-	TGCAGTGCTAGCAGGGGGACGACCGAGATCACAGATACGCAGTATTTT	CSASRGTTEITDTQYF
-	TRBV6-6	TRBJ1-1	few	TGTGCCAGCAGTCCAGTAAAAACTGAAGTTTTCTTT	CASSPVKTEVFF
-	TRBV10-3	TRBJ1-2	-	TGTGCCATCAGTGATGATGGGAATGGAGATGGCTACACCTTC	CAISDDGNGDGYTF
-	TRBV5-4	TRBJ2-2	-	TGTGCCAGCAGCTTTAACACAGATACCGGGGAGCTGTTTTTT	CASSFNTDTGELFF
TRBD2	TRBV6-1	TRBJ2-5	-	TGTGCCAGCAGTGAAGGGGGGGAGGGGACCCAGTACTTC	CASSEGGEGTQYF
TRBD1	TRBV4-2	TRBJ2-4	-	TGTGCCAGCAGCCAACTTTACAGGGGGCGAGGGGAAGCCAAAAACATTCAGTACTTC	CASSQLYRGRGEAKNIQYF
TRBD1	TRBV6-5	TRBJ1-1	-	TGTGCCAGCAGTTCCCTAGTACAGGGGGTGACTGAAGCTTTCTTT	CASSSLVQGVTEAFF
-	TRBV7-2	TRBJ2-1	-	TGTGCCAGCAGCTCGGACGGTAGGTCCTACGCTGAGCAGTTCTTC	CASSSDGRSYAEQFF
TRBD2	TRBV5-6	TRBJ2-7	-	TGTGCCAGCAGCCCGCGGGGGGGCTGGTACGAGCAGTACTTC	CASSPRGGWYEQYF
TRBD1	TRBV30	TRBJ1-2	-	TGTGCCTGGAGTGTACAGGGACAGGGGAGCGGCTACACCTTC	CAWSVQGQGSGYTF
TRBD2	TRBV6-2/TRBV6-3	TRBJ2-3	-	TGTGCCAGCAGTTACGTTCGGGGGGGCACAGATACGCAGTATTTT	CASSYVRGGTDTQYF
TRBD1	TRBV5-1	TRBJ2-1	few	TGCGCCAGCGAAGGAGGGACAGGGAGCAATGAGCAGTTCTTC	CASEGGTGSNEQFF
-	TRBV6-5	TRBJ2-5	-	TGTGCCAGCAGTTCCGTTCCGGGCCCCCCTATAGAGACCCAGTACTTC	CASSSVPGPPIETQYF
-	TRBV7-8	TRBJ1-5	-	TGTGCCAGCAGCCTCCAGGGACAAGGCAATCAGCCCCAGCATTTT	CASSLQGQGNQPQHF
TRBD2	TRBV5-1	TRBJ2-3	-	TGCGCCAGCAGCTACGGACTAGCGCGGTCAGATACGCAGTATTTT	CASSYGLARSDTQYF
TRBD2	TRBV29-1	TRBJ2-1	few	TGCAGCGTTGAATCAGCGGGGGGGGACTCCTACTCCTACAATGAGCAGTTCTTC	CSVESAGGDSYSYNEQFF
-	TRBV5-1	TRBJ1-2	few	TGCGCCAGCAGCTTGGGGTTCGGCCAGGACTATGGCTACACCTTC	CASSLGFGQDYGYTF
TRBD1	TRBV27	TRBJ2-7	many	TGTGCCAGCAGTCTAAGGACAGGTTACGAGCAGTACTTC	CASSLRTGYEQYF
-	TRBV29-1	TRBJ2-5	-	TGCAGCGTGGGGGGTTGGGGAGTGGGGCAAGAGACCCAGTACTTC	CSVGGWGVGQETQYF
-	TRBV12-3/TRBV12-4	TRBJ1-1	-	TGTGCCAGCAGTCCCTCAAATCGGGGATGGACTGAAGCTTTCTTT	CASSPSNRGWTEAFF
-	TRBV7-9	TRBJ2-3	-	TGTGCCAGCAGCTTATCAAGTGGTTTTGCCACCCCTCGAAGCACAGATACGCAGTATTTT	CASSLSSGFATPRSTDTQYF
-	TRBV12-3/TRBV12-4	TRBJ2-7	-	TGTGCCAGCAATGACGCCGGGACCGCCTACGAGCAGTACTTC	CASNDAGTAYEQYF
-	TRBV2	TRBJ2-1	-	TGTGCCAGCAGTGCGGGGGGCAGTTTCTACAATGAGCAGTTCTTC	CASSAGGSFYNEQFF
-	TRBV28	TRBJ2-1	-	TGTGCCTGCGGACTCTCTCTCCGGGAGAGGGGTGGTGAGCAGTTCTTC	CACGLSLRERGGEQFF
-	TRBV7-9	TRBJ1-4	once	TGTGCCAGCAGCCCCGGCAGGGAGGGTGAAAAACTGTTTTTT	CASSPGREGEKLFF